One TCR beta chain is described in this entry. Researchers took RNA transcripts and amplified the TCR beta CDR3 regions from them. In the first-round RT-PCR of the TCR CDR3, the HTBI primer set was used. One entry per CDR3 protein results from TCRdb running MiXCR on the multiplex PCR reads. The sample carries nearly 600,000 distinct CDR3 sequences, over 11% recorded once. Every diagnosis used clinical symptoms, serum thyroxine and TRAb, thyroid ultrasound and orbital computed tomography. This sample stems from a study of T cells in Graves' hyperthyroidism and ophthalmopathy. CDR1 DFQATT and CDR2 SNEGSKA come from the germline V gene (reference sequence). The CDR3 loop spans 13 amino acids. V trimming: 6 bases; J trimming: 4 bases; junction bases outside the gene matches: 6.

The TCR originated in a woman under 40 with Graves' hyperthyroidism that later progressed to Graves' ophthalmopathy. The chain is built from TRBV20-1 and TRBJ2-7, with 10 nucleotides matching TRBD2. The sequenced sample consisted of blood. Here the CDR3 DNA reads TGCAGTGCCCCGGGACTAGCGCAATACGAGCAGTACTTC. Translating gives CSAPGLAQYEQYF.